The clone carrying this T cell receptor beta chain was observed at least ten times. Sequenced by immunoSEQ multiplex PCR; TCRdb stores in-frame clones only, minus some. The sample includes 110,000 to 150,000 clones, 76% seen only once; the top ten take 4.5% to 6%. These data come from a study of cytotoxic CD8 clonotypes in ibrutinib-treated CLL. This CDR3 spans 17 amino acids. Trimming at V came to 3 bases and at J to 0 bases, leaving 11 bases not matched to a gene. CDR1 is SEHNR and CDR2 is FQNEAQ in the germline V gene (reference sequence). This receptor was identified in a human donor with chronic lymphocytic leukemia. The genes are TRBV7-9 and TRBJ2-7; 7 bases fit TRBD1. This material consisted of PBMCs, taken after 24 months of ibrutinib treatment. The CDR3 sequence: CASSFWTGRPSSYEQYF. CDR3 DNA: TGTGCCAGCAGCTTCTGGACAGGTCGCCCCAGCTCCTACGAGCAGTACTTC.